Below are 28 T cell receptor beta chains sequenced from a single sample in a study of cytomegalovirus exposure and HLA in healthy donors. Use of 60 Vbeta and 13 Jbeta primers characterized the PCR. Libraries were prepared by immunoSEQ multiplex PCR; TCRdb keeps only in-frame clonotypes and omits some of them. The sample carries more than 80,000 clones, nearly 70% recorded once. Sequenced: PBMCs. The receptors shown here come from a man aged 45 to 65 in good health and CMV-seronegative.

This rearrangement joins TRBV5-4 to TRBJ1-4; D gene ambiguous. V was cut by 0 bases and J by 6 bases, with 9 bases left in between. The CDR3 totals 14 residues. Germline V lookup: CDR1 SGHNT, CDR2 YYREEE (reference sequence). This CDR3 reads CASSLVGGDEKLFF. CDR3 coding DNA: TGTGCCAGCAGCTTGGTTGGCGGGGATGAAAAACTGTTTTTT.

The J gene is TRBJ2-3, the V gene TRBV27; D not resolved. V lost 3 bases, J lost 0 bases, and 13 bases lay in between. The germline V gene has CDR1 MNHEY and CDR2 SMNVEV (reference sequence). This CDR3 is 16 amino acids long. The CDR3 DNA is TGTGCCAGCAGTTTTAAATTGACTGCTAGCACAGATACGCAGTATTTT. It specifies CASSFKLTASTDTQYF.

The chain combines TRBV9 with TRBJ2-3, with TRBD2 as a possible D gene (6 bases). Germline lookup yields CDR1 SGDLS and CDR2 YYNGEE. The ends were cut back, 2 bases at V and 2 bases at J, with 9 bases in the middle. The CDR3 consists of 14 residues. CDR3 DNA sequence: TGTGCCAGCAGCGTGGGCGGGGACACAGATACGCAGTATTTT. It yields the protein CASSVGGDTDTQYF. The variable domain in full, with the rest retrieved from reference TRBV9 and TRBJ2-3, is DSGVTQTPKHLITATGQRVTLRCSPRSGDLSVYWYQQSLDQGLQFLIQYYNGEERAKGNILERFSAQQFPDLHSELNLSSLELGDSALYFCASSVGGDTDTQYFGPGTRLTVL.

Only a few counts were recorded for this clone. The CDR3 region has the DNA TGTGCCAGCAGTGACAACAGAGACACAGATACGCAGTATTTT. It encodes CASSDNRDTDTQYF. This chain uses TRBV2 with TRBJ2-3; D not certain. Germline CDR1 SNHLY, CDR2 FYNNEI. This CDR3 has 14 residues. Trimming removed 3 bases from V and 2 bases from J, with 9 bases in between.

This clone has more than one count but fewer than ten. The V and J genes are TRBV5-6 and TRBJ1-3; D perhaps matches TRBD1 (6 bases). CDR1 is SGHDT and CDR2 is YYEEEE in the germline V gene. Between the trimmed V and J ends, which lost 4 bases and 4 bases, there was a span of 12 bases. CDR3 length equals 14 residues. CDR3 DNA sequence: TGTGCCAGCAGCCTTCACAGGGCCGGAAACACCATATATTTT. Encoded protein: CASSLHRAGNTIYF.

There are a few counts of this clone. J is TRBJ1-2 and V is TRBV7-9; 7 nucleotides line up with TRBD1. From germline, CDR1 is SEHNR and CDR2 FQNEAQ (reference sequence). Losses at the gene ends were 5 bases for V and 4 bases for J; bases not matched to a gene: 10. There are 15 residues in the CDR3. The CDR3 spells CASSPRGGTVYGYTF. The CDR3 coding sequence is TGTGCCAGCAGCCCCCGGGGGGGGACAGTCTATGGCTACACCTTC.

The chain links TRBV5-4 to TRBJ2-1; 10 nucleotides line up with TRBD1. Per the germline V gene, CDR1 is SGHNT and CDR2 is YYREEE (reference sequence). The junction had 4 bases not matched to a gene; V was cut back by 3 bases and J by 4 bases. There are 15 residues in the CDR3. CDR3 amino acids: CASSSRDRGYNEQFF. In DNA form, the CDR3 reads TGTGCCAGCAGCTCCCGGGACAGGGGATACAATGAGCAGTTCTTC.

The rearrangement links TRBV5-1 to TRBJ2-1, with a weak D call TRBD2 (6 bases). This CDR3 comprises 16 residues. Trimming took 1 base from V and 8 from J, leaving 19 bases between them. Looked up from germline, CDR1 is SGHRS and CDR2 is YFSETQ. The CDR3 DNA sequence: TGCGCCAGCAGCTTGTTTGAGCCGACTAGAGGCGATGAGCAGTTCTTC. The encoded protein is CASSLFEPTRGDEQFF.

This clone was observed a few times. The V and J genes are TRBV6-4 and TRBJ2-3; TRBD2 agrees at 9 bases. CDR1 and CDR2 from the germline V gene are MRHNA and SNTAGT. This CDR3 contains 14 residues. V dropped 4 bases and J dropped 5; count of bases not matched to a gene: 4. This CDR3 is CASSVAGGIDTQYF. CDR3 nucleotide sequence: TGTGCCAGCAGTGTTGCGGGGGGGATAGATACGCAGTATTTT.

V is TRBV27 and J is TRBJ2-7; 8 nucleotides line up with TRBD1. This CDR3 region has 12 residues. CDR1 is MNHEY and CDR2 is SMNVEV in the germline V gene (reference sequence). Germline trimming cut 10 bases from V and 2 bases from J; bases unmatched to any gene: 4. Written as DNA, the CDR3 is TGTGCCAACCGACAGGGGACCTACGAGCAGTACGTC. This translates into CANRQGTYEQYV.

This clone has only a few counts. This chain links TRBV27 with TRBJ2-7; 11 bases align to TRBD2. The CDR3 contains 17 residues. Germline CDR1 MNHEY, CDR2 SMNVEV (reference sequence). The V segment lost 1 base and the J segment 5 bases; nucleotides outside the gene matches: 10. This CDR3 reads CASSLLDYTTSGNEQYV. CDR3 bases: TGTGCCAGCAGTTTATTGGACTATACGACTAGCGGGAACGAGCAGTACGTC.

CDR3: CASSLDRGQTGELFF. The DNA of the CDR3 is TGTGCCAGCAGCCTCGACAGGGGGCAAACCGGGGAGCTGTTTTTT. The chain carries TRBV9 and TRBJ2-2; 10 nucleotides match TRBD1. CDR1 SGDLS and CDR2 YYNGEE come from the germline V gene. The CDR3 is 15 residues long. V shed 4 bases and J 5 bases; nucleotides not matched to a gene: 5.

The rearrangement joins TRBV5-1 to TRBJ2-3; 9 bases line up with TRBD1. V was pared by 9 bases and J by 2 bases, with 4 bases of the junction left unmatched. The germline V gene encodes CDR1 SGHRS and CDR2 YFSETQ. The CDR3 has 13 residues. The DNA of the CDR3 is TGCGCCACCCGGGACAGGGACACAGATACGCAGTATTTT. It encodes CATRDRDTDTQYF.

CDR3 bases: TGTGCCACCAGCAGATCCCTAGGGAACACCGGGGAGCTGTTTTTT. This sequence encodes CATSRSLGNTGELFF. The chain recombines TRBV15 with TRBJ2-2; no reliable D call. V was cut by 2 bases and J by 1 base, with 8 bases left in between. The CDR3 spans 15 residues. Germline loops: CDR1 LNHNV, CDR2 YYDKDF (reference sequence).

V usage is TRBV11-2 and J usage is TRBJ2-3, with 8 nucleotides matching TRBD1. The CDR3 has 16 residues. Germline CDR1 reads SGHAT; CDR2 reads FQNNGV. V was clipped by 2 bases and J by 0 bases; unmatched bases: 4. CDR3 coding DNA: TGTGCCAGCAGCTTATTGCAGGGGGCCAGCACAGATACGCAGTATTTT. Translation gives CASSLLQGASTDTQYF.

In its sample, this clone was seen once. The chain carries TRBV5-1 and TRBJ1-3, with D possibly matching TRBD1 (6 bases). Trimming cost V 0 bases and J 4 bases, with 8 bases left between them. The length of the CDR3 is 14 residues. The germline gives CDR1 SGHRS, CDR2 YFSETQ. This CDR3 is CASSLAGAGNTIYF. The CDR3 coding sequence is TGCGCCAGCAGCTTGGCAGGGGCGGGAAACACCATATATTTT.

CDR3 bases: TGTGCCAGCAGTCACCCCCGGGAGCCCCAGCATTTT. Translated, it gives CASSHPREPQHF. This chain uses TRBV27 with TRBJ1-5; D ambiguous. Germline CDR1 reads MNHEY; CDR2 reads SMNVEV (reference sequence). This CDR3 has 12 residues. V lost 5 bases, J lost 8 bases, and 10 bases lay in between.

This chain joins TRBV13 and TRBJ2-1; possibly TRBD2 for D (6 bases). Trimming removed 5 bases from V and 1 base from J, with 12 bases in between. Germline V CDR1 and CDR2: PRHDT, FYEKMQ (reference sequence). This CDR3 has 15 amino acids. The CDR3 DNA sequence: TGTGCCAGCAGCATTGGGACTGTTTCCTACAATGAGCAGTTCTTC. Translation: CASSIGTVSYNEQFF.

The V and J genes are TRBV18 and TRBJ2-7, with 15 bases fitting TRBD2. Germline CDR1 is KGHSH and CDR2 is LQKENI. The ends lost 5 bases at V and 5 bases at J; junction bases unmatched: 13. This CDR3 spans 18 amino acids. CDR3 bases: TGTGCCAGCTCAGTCACCGGGACTAGCGGGGGGCGGATCCACGAGCAGTACGTC. It specifies CASSVTGTSGGRIHEQYV.

This chain joins TRBV7-2 and TRBJ2-3, with 11 bases lining up with TRBD1. The V gene's germline CDR1 is SGHTA and CDR2 FQGNSA. V was clipped by 5 bases and J by 4 bases; unmatched bases: 5. The CDR3 has 15 amino acids. CDR3 amino acids: CASSVGTGGADTQYF. CDR3 in DNA: TGTGCCAGCAGCGTTGGGACAGGGGGAGCAGATACGCAGTATTTT.

J is TRBJ2-2 and V is TRBV7-2, with TRBD1 matching over 7 bases. This CDR3 spans 13 amino acids. The trim removed 4 bases at V and 5 bases at J, leaving 1 base unmatched. Per the germline V gene, CDR1 is SGHTA and CDR2 is FQGNSA. The DNA of the CDR3 is TGTGCCAGCAGCTCACAGGGGACCGGGGAGCTGTTTTTT. This translates into CASSSQGTGELFF.

V is TRBV2 and J is TRBJ1-2, with a tentative D call TRBD1 (6 bases). The CDR3 spans 12 residues. The V gene lost 8 bases and the J gene lost 6 bases, with 13 bases spanning the gap. CDR1 is SNHLY, CDR2 FYNNEI, per germline. The chain's CDR3 is CASGQNEDGYTF. In DNA, the CDR3 is TGTGCCAGCGGACAGAATGAGGATGGCTACACCTTC.

The rearrangement uses TRBV18 and TRBJ2-5; 7 nucleotides agree with TRBD1. Germline CDR1 is KGHSH and CDR2 is LQKENI. This CDR3 comprises 14 residues. The ends lost 4 bases at V and 0 bases at J; junction bases unmatched: 2. The CDR3 is CASSRTGDQETQYF. The CDR3 DNA is TGTGCCAGCTCACGCACAGGGGACCAAGAGACCCAGTACTTC.

The chain has TRBV7-2 and TRBJ2-7; 8 nucleotides align to TRBD1. Germline loops: CDR1 SGHTA, CDR2 FQGNSA. J gave up 6 bases and V 6 bases, and 10 bases lay outside the gene matches. This CDR3 is 14 amino acids long. CDR3 DNA: TGTGCCAGCAGACTACACAGGGGGGACTCCGAGCAGTACTTC. Amino acids: CASRLHRGDSEQYF.

CDR3 protein: CASRRDGLSPYEQYV. CDR3 DNA: TGTGCCAGCAGGCGGGACGGTCTTTCCCCCTACGAGCAGTACGTC. The chain is built from TRBV5-5 and TRBJ2-7, with a weak D call TRBD2 (6 bases). Trimming took 5 bases from V and 2 from J, leaving 17 bases between them. The CDR3 has 15 residues. Germline loops: CDR1 SGHKS, CDR2 YYEKEE (reference sequence).

The chain uses TRBV21-1 and TRBJ2-7; the table's D call, TRBD1, has no DNA check behind it. TRBV21-1 is noted as a pseudogene. The CDR3 covers 13 residues. DNA for the CDR3: TGTGCCAGCAGCACGACAGGGTCCTACGAGCAGTACGTC. The encoded protein is CASSTTGSYEQYV.

J is TRBJ1-3 and V is TRBV4-3; tentatively, D is TRBD1 (5 bases). Germline values: CDR1 LGHNA, CDR2 YSLEER. V was trimmed by 0 bases and J by 4 bases, leaving 13 bases between them. This CDR3 contains 16 residues. CDR3 DNA: TGCGCCAGCAGCCAAGAGGGAAACAGGCCGGGAAACACCATATATTTT. It translates to CASSQEGNRPGNTIYF.

CDR3 in amino acids: CASVPAGLTDTQYF. DNA of the CDR3: TGTGCCAGTGTCCCAGCGGGGCTCACAGATACGCAGTATTTT. V is TRBV6-1 and J is TRBJ2-3; 7 bases match TRBD2. V gave up 9 bases and J gave up 2 bases; unmatched junction bases: 8. Germline values: CDR1 MNHNS, CDR2 SASEGT. The CDR3 extends over 14 amino acids.